This T cell receptor beta chain stems from a study of blood T cell repertoires in COVID-19 (dated by TCRdb to 2018 to 2021). About the investigation overall: Samples covering the acute and convalescent phases of COVID-19 were provided by collaborators in the United States, Italy and Spain. The material from the prospective study consisted of cDNA or gDNA derived from T cells, B-cell-depleted T cells, or PBMCs. The dataset comprised deeply sampled blood TCRbeta repertoires from subjects exposed to, actively infected with, or recovered from COVID-19. The repertoires were released in a freely available public database meant as a resource for research on the immune response to SARS-CoV-2. Samples were obtained from the ongoing ImmuneRACE study (first 160 participants) and from some 1,200 subjects provided by 6 global collaborators. The sample metadata nearly always contained a de-identified subject ID, COVID-19 status, age in years and sex. Where available, HLA class I and class II types were obtained from metadata supplied by the sample provider rather than from assay-based typing.

Each collaborating institution followed its own protocols to collect whole blood in K2EDTA tubes. For TCRbeta analysis, collaborator samples were shipped as frozen whole blood, as isolated PBMCs, or as DNA extracted from either sample type. Worth noting for this clone: There is no known antigen for this receptor. The record has no base qualities; no much larger clone is one base away.

TCRbeta CDR3 regions were amplified from genomic DNA by means of the immunoSEQ Assay, a bias-controlled multiplex PCR. As for how the authors treated the data: Nucleated cell counts per sample were estimated from amplification of reference gene primers within the assay. To quantify the absolute abundance of each unique TCRbeta CDR3 rearrangement, sequence reads were collapsed and filtered. For each sample, productive Simpson clonality was calculated as the square root of Simpson's diversity index across productive rearrangements. Imported from immuneACCESS, the table was reduced by TCRdb to in-frame sequences with V and J called. These copies leave out some clones; in studies compared against another copy, an unresolved V gene accounts for under half, and the cause of the remainder is not known. That table furnishes V, J and clone size, whereas the DNA furnished D and trimming. Within this sample are roughly 150,000 clones, with approximately 82% of them counted one time only. More than 5.5% of the sample belongs to the ten largest clones.

CDR3 length: 15 amino acids, cysteine to phenylalanine. The only DNA kept is the CDR3, 45 bases in frame from the first base. As encoded in the germline V gene, CDR1 is KGHSH while CDR2 is LQKENI. For this chain, trimming is 3 bases at the V end and 5 bases at the J end, and the number of junction bases without a gene match is 7. Results the study describes overall, beyond this receptor: The amount of clinical and demographic metadata varied by source and participant and was provided uncurated.

The sequence links TRBV18 to TRBJ1-5, and TRBD1 matches 7 of the central bases. The clonotype was recovered from a woman between 50 and 59 years old in a cohort sampled during active or convalescent COVID-19. Sequencing was performed on peripheral blood. The CDR3 in this case is CASSPNRGEDQPQHF. The DNA sequence is given as TGTGCCAGCTCACCCAACAGGGGCGAGGATCAGCCCCAGCATTTT.